This TCR beta chain emerged from a study of cytomegalovirus exposure and HLA in healthy donors. V was cut by 4 bases and J by 5 bases, with 18 bases left in between. Germline CDR1 LGHNA, CDR2 YNFKEQ. This CDR3 is built from 15 residues. Sequenced by immunoSEQ multiplex PCR; TCRdb stores in-frame clones only, minus some. The repertoire holds 150,000 to 200,000 clones, 86% seen once, with under 3.5% in the top ten. Study-wide results and caveats: It was found in a later analysis that first-cohort TCR clusters tended to co-occur in the approximately 130 validation repertoires.

Concerning this clone: As yet, its antigen is unknown.

V usage is TRBV4-2 and J usage is TRBJ2-7; weak D call: TRBD2 (6 bases). This TCR came from a man younger than 30 in good health and CMV-seropositive. The sample taken for sequencing was PBMCs. The CDR3 is CASSRSAAGFHEQYF. DNA of the CDR3: TGTGCCAGCAGCCGATCTGCAGCGGGCTTCCACGAGCAGTACTTC.